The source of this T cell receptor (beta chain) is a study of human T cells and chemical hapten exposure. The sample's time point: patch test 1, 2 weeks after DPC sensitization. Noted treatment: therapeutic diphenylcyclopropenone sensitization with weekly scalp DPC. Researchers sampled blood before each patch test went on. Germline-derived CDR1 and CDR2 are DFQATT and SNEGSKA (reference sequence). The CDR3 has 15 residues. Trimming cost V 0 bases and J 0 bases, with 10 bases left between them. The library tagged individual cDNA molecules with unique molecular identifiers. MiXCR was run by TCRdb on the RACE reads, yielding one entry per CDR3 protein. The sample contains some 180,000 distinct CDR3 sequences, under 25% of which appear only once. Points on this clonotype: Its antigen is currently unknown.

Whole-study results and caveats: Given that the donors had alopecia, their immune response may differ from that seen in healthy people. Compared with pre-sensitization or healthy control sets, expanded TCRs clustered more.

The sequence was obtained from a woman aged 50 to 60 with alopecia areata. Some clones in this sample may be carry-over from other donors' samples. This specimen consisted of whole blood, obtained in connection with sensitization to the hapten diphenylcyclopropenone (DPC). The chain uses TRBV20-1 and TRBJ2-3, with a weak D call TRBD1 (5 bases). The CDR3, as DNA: TGCAGTGCTAGAGACGCCAGGGTTAGCACAGATACGCAGTATTTT. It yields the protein CSARDARVSTDTQYF.